This passage covers 7 T cell receptor beta chains from one sample sequenced in a study of T cell clusters in autoimmune cytopenias. Each sample's input was 200 to 300 ng genomic DNA, 38,000 or so genome equivalents. Multiplex touch-down PCR amplified TRB using TRB-A and TRB-B pools in one tube. TCRdb re-called the multiplex PCR reads and shows each CDR3 protein once, DNA omitted. The listing contains some 910 distinct CDR3 sequences. The sequencing input was peripheral blood. Receptors originate from a human donor with an autoimmune cytopenia or autoimmune hepatitis (not recorded which).

This clonotype is medium-sized by frequency. This chain links TRBV5-1 with TRBJ2-3. The length of the CDR3 is 14 residues. Germline V gives CDR1 SGHRS, CDR2 YFSETQ. The CDR3 protein is CASSWGQDTDTQYF. Full variable domain (rest looked up from reference TRBV5-1 and TRBJ2-3): KAGVTQTPRYLIKTRGQQVTLSCSPISGHRSVSWYQQTPGQGLQFLFEYFSETQRNKGNFPGRFSGRQFSNSRSEMNVSTLELGDSALYLCASSWGQDTDTQYFGPGTRLTVL.

Frequency places this clonotype as medium-sized. The rearrangement joins TRBV11-2 to TRBJ2-1; lacking DNA, the TRBD2 call made by TCRdb goes unchecked. This CDR3 spans 17 amino acids. CDR1 and CDR2 from the germline V gene are SGHAT and FQNNGV. The CDR3 protein is CASSLEGTSGNRGEQFF.

Judged by frequency, this clonotype is large. The chain links TRBV6-1 to TRBJ2-7; without DNA, the TCRdb call of TRBD2 cannot be checked. Germline assignment: CDR1 MNHNS and CDR2 SASEGT. The CDR3 runs 16 residues. Here the CDR3 reads CASSEGRVAGLYEQYF.

V usage is TRBV20-1 and J usage is TRBJ1-2. The CDR3 is 13 amino acids. Germline V gene lookup returns CDR1 DFQATT and CDR2 SNEGSKA (reference sequence). The CDR3 sequence: CSAPAGFRKGYTF.

The CDR3 sequence is CASSQAGTEAFF. The chain links TRBV3-1 to TRBJ1-1. The germline gives CDR1 LGHDT, CDR2 YNNKEL (reference sequence). The CDR3 runs 12 residues.

This clonotype is deemed medium-sized by its frequency. The rearrangement uses TRBV7-9 and TRBJ1-1; TCRdb's assignment of TRBD1 cannot be checked, as there is no DNA. Germline CDR1 and CDR2: SEHNR and FQNEAQ (reference sequence). This CDR3 comprises 15 residues. CDR3 sequence: CASGSQGNSNTEAFF.

By frequency, this clonotype is large. The chain uses TRBV6-5 and TRBJ2-7; TCRdb picks TRBD1, but there is no DNA to check that call. CDR3 length equals 15 residues. In germline, CDR1 is MNHEY, CDR2 SVGAGI. This chain's CDR3 is CASSYSPDRGGEQYF.